A selection of T cell receptor beta chains follows, all from one sample in a study of regulatory T cells in long-lasting Graves disease. TCRdb passed the multiplex PCR reads through MiXCR, listing each CDR3 protein once. This table holds about half a million distinct CDR3 sequences, around a fifth found once. The specimen was peripheral blood mononuclear cells (PBMCs), collected when the disease was refractory, from a patient treated with antithyroid drugs. The source of these receptors is a female donor with Graves disease. Each CDR3 is given with its conserved first and last residue. The D gene is left open where the match is weak. Expanded clones are given a class, and other clones once, few, many or no size at all.

j_call | clone_size | v_call | d_call | cdr3_length | cdr3_aa | cdr3_nt
TRBJ2-7 | - | TRBV7-9 | TRBD1 | 16 | CASSSPRDRSSYEQYF | TGTGCCAGCAGCTCCCCGAGGGACAGGAGCTCCTACGAGCAGTACTTC
TRBJ2-2 | - | TRBV11-2 | TRBD2 | 19 | CASGPSRGAGGIGAGELFF | TGTGCCAGCGGACCCTCAAGAGGAGCGGGAGGGATAGGTGCCGGGGAGCTGTTTTTT
TRBJ2-7 | - | TRBV19 | TRBD2 | 14 | CASRGGSGPYEQYF | TGTGCCAGTAGGGGGGGGAGCGGACCCTACGAGCAGTACTTC
TRBJ2-3 | few | TRBV20-1 | TRBD2 | 16 | CSARDRAGTSGIMQYF | TGCAGTGCTAGAGATCGTGCAGGGACTAGCGGGATTATGCAGTATTTT
TRBJ1-2 | many | TRBV6-1 | - | 11 | CASSTGYGYTF | TGTGCCAGCAGTACAGGATATGGCTACACCTTC
TRBJ2-7 | few | TRBV5-1 | - | 13 | CASSYHDSYEQYF | TGCGCCAGCAGCTATCACGACAGCTACGAGCAGTACTTC
TRBJ1-1 | few | TRBV7-9 | - | 12 | CASSRQQTEAFF | TGTGCCAGCAGCCGACAGCAAACTGAAGCTTTCTTT
TRBJ1-2 | - | TRBV10-3 | - | 13 | CAISGSSPYGYTF | TGTGCCATCAGTGGTAGTAGTCCCTATGGCTACACCTTC
TRBJ1-1 | few | TRBV6-5 | - | 12 | CASSYLQIEAFF | TGTGCCAGCAGTTATCTTCAGATTGAAGCTTTCTTT
TRBJ2-2 | many | TRBV7-3 | - | 13 | CASSSDRMGELFF | TGTGCCAGCAGTTCCGACAGAATGGGGGAGCTGTTTTTT
TRBJ1-2 | few | TRBV3-1 | - | 16 | CASSQESRLALGGYTF | TGTGCCAGCAGCCAAGAGTCCCGGCTAGCGCTGGGAGGCTACACCTTC
TRBJ2-2 | - | TRBV30 | - | 13 | CAWGQPNTGELFF | TGTGCCTGGGGGCAACCGAACACCGGGGAGCTGTTTTTT
TRBJ1-2 | many | TRBV12-3/TRBV12-4 | - | 14 | CASSVARTDYGYTF | TGTGCCAGCAGCGTAGCCAGGACAGACTATGGCTACACCTTC
TRBJ2-7 | few | TRBV20-1 | TRBD1 | 15 | CSARDRDRGTYEQYF | TGCAGTGCTAGAGACCGGGACAGGGGAACCTACGAGCAGTACTTC
TRBJ2-7 | few | TRBV7-2 | - | 13 | CASSYGVPGEQYF | TGTGCCAGCAGCTACGGGGTCCCGGGGGAGCAGTACTTC
TRBJ1-5 | many | TRBV7-2 | TRBD1 | 15 | CASSLTGVRVQPQHF | TGTGCCAGCAGCCTGACAGGGGTCAGGGTTCAGCCCCAGCATTTT
TRBJ1-1 | many | TRBV20-1 | - | 13 | CSARGVMNTEAFF | TGCAGTGCTAGAGGTGTAATGAACACTGAAGCTTTCTTT
TRBJ2-2 | - | TRBV30 | - | 11 | CALDTAGELFF | TGTGCCCTAGACACCGCCGGGGAGCTGTTTTTT
TRBJ1-2 | many | TRBV28 | - | 14 | CASSFEESAIGYTF | TGTGCCAGCAGTTTCGAGGAGTCAGCTATTGGCTACACCTTC
TRBJ2-1 | few | TRBV20-1 | TRBD2 | 15 | CSAWTSGGARNEQFF | TGCAGTGCTTGGACTAGCGGGGGGGCAAGGAATGAGCAGTTCTTC
TRBJ2-1 | few | TRBV6-1 | TRBD2 | 18 | CASSQTSGGASSYNEQFF | TGTGCCAGCAGTCAAACTAGCGGGGGGGCTTCTAGCTACAATGAGCAGTTCTTC
TRBJ1-1 | once | TRBV5-6 | - | 13 | CASSWDGGTEAFF | TGTGCCAGCAGCTGGGACGGGGGAACTGAAGCTTTCTTT
TRBJ1-1 | many | TRBV28 | TRBD1 | 16 | CASRPGTGAVNTEAFF | TGTGCCAGCAGACCCGGGACAGGGGCGGTGAACACTGAAGCTTTCTTT
TRBJ1-2 | many | TRBV28 | - | 13 | CASSFGTNYGYTF | TGTGCCAGCAGTTTTGGGACTAACTATGGCTACACCTTC
TRBJ1-3 | - | TRBV11-2 | TRBD1 | 17 | CASSLDLTGATGNTIYF | TGTGCCAGCAGCTTAGATCTGACAGGGGCAACCGGAAACACCATATATTTT
TRBJ1-5 | many | TRBV7-2 | TRBD1 | 16 | CASSRQGGNSNQPQHF | TGTGCCAGCAGCCGACAGGGGGGAAATAGCAATCAGCCCCAGCATTTT
TRBJ2-1 | - | TRBV19 | - | 16 | CATQHPRPNHYNEQFF | TGTGCCACCCAACACCCTAGACCCAACCACTACAATGAGCAGTTCTTC
TRBJ1-2 | - | TRBV10-3 | - | 12 | CATNPGDSGYTF | TGTGCCACCAACCCAGGGGACTCCGGCTACACCTTC
TRBJ1-2 | few | TRBV28 | TRBD1 | 18 | CASYPIGGGQGAGYGYTF | TGTGCCAGCTACCCTATTGGGGGGGGGCAGGGGGCCGGCTATGGCTACACCTTC
TRBJ2-5 | - | TRBV30 | TRBD2 | 12 | CAWRGVQETQYF | TGTGCCTGGCGGGGGGTCCAAGAGACCCAGTACTTC
TRBJ1-3 | - | TRBV28 | - | 15 | CASSSGQYSGNTIYF | TGTGCCAGCAGTTCCGGACAGTACTCTGGAAACACCATATATTTT
TRBJ1-2 | many | TRBV2 | TRBD1 | 18 | CASNPRDRGASKYYGYTF | TGTGCCAGCAATCCCCGGGACAGGGGCGCTTCGAAGTACTATGGCTACACCTTC
TRBJ2-3 | once | TRBV20-1 | TRBD2 | 15 | CSARSLAGGWDTQYF | TGCAGTGCTAGATCTCTAGCGGGAGGATGGGATACGCAGTATTTT
TRBJ1-1 | - | TRBV15 | - | 14 | CATSTWARGTEAFF | TGTGCCACCAGCACCTGGGCTCGGGGCACTGAAGCTTTCTTT
TRBJ2-5 | many | TRBV28 | TRBD1 | 14 | CASSLGTVQETQYF | TGTGCCAGCAGCTTAGGGACAGTTCAAGAGACCCAGTACTTC
TRBJ1-3 | - | TRBV19 | TRBD1 | 14 | CASSPTGERNTIYF | TGTGCCAGTAGCCCGACAGGGGAAAGAAACACCATATATTTT
TRBJ1-1 | - | TRBV20-1 | - | 13 | CSASRGLGTEAFF | TGCAGTGCCTCCCGAGGGCTTGGCACTGAAGCTTTCTTT
TRBJ2-7 | few | TRBV27 | - | 14 | CASRLSVGNYEQYF | TGTGCCAGCCGACTTTCCGTCGGGAACTACGAGCAGTACTTC
TRBJ1-1 | - | TRBV14 | - | 13 | CASSMTRGTEAFF | TGTGCCAGCAGCATGACCCGCGGGACTGAAGCTTTCTTT
TRBJ2-4 | few | TRBV19 | - | 18 | CASSIDHRTPLAKNIQYF | TGTGCCAGTAGTATAGATCACCGGACACCTCTAGCCAAAAACATTCAGTACTTC
TRBJ2-7 | few | TRBV7-2 | - | 18 | CASSLNPPLVGSTYEQYF | TGTGCCAGCAGCTTAAACCCTCCCCTCGTGGGCAGCACCTACGAGCAGTACTTC
TRBJ1-1 | many | TRBV30 | - | 12 | CAWRWQATEAFF | TGTGCCTGGAGATGGCAGGCCACTGAAGCTTTCTTT
TRBJ1-1 | - | TRBV14 | TRBD1 | 17 | CASSQELQGAECTEAFF | TGTGCCAGCAGCCAAGAACTACAGGGGGCGGAATGCACTGAAGCTTTCTTT
TRBJ2-1 | many | TRBV6-1 | - | 10 | CASSDNEQFF | TGTGCCAGCAGCGACAATGAGCAGTTCTTC
TRBJ1-1 | many | TRBV28 | TRBD1 | 19 | CASSPSWPNRGLQNTEAFF | TGTGCCAGCAGCCCCTCATGGCCAAACAGGGGACTCCAAAACACTGAAGCTTTCTTT
TRBJ2-5 | many | TRBV3-2 | - | 17 | CASSLGLAGGPQETQYF | TGTGCCAGCAGCCTCGGACTAGCGGGGGGACCCCAAGAGACCCAGTACTTC
TRBJ1-1 | once | TRBV30 | - | 15 | CAWSVPEGLNTEAFF | TGTGCCTGGAGTGTACCTGAGGGTCTTAACACTGAAGCTTTCTTT
TRBJ1-2 | many | TRBV6-1 | - | 12 | CASTPGGLHYTF | TGTGCCAGCACCCCTGGTGGACTCCACTACACCTTC
TRBJ2-5 | many | TRBV11-3 | - | 13 | CASSSWGEETQYF | TGTGCCAGCAGCTCGTGGGGGGAAGAGACCCAGTACTTC
TRBJ2-2 | - | TRBV30 | - | 12 | CAWSVGSGELFF | TGTGCCTGGAGTGTGGGGTCGGGGGAGCTGTTTTTT
TRBJ2-7 | - | TRBV4-1 | TRBD1 | 15 | CASSQVYGTAYEQYF | TGCGCCAGCAGCCAAGTTTACGGGACAGCCTACGAGCAGTACTTC
TRBJ1-4 | many | TRBV12-3/TRBV12-4 | - | 15 | CASSSHGSTNEKLFF | TGTGCCAGCAGTTCCCACGGTTCAACTAATGAAAAACTGTTTTTT
TRBJ1-2 | many | TRBV28 | - | 15 | CASSLFLVSNYGYTF | TGTGCCAGCAGTTTGTTTTTGGTGTCTAACTATGGCTACACCTTC
TRBJ1-1 | - | TRBV4-1 | - | 15 | CASSLIRDPLTEAFF | TGCGCCAGCAGCCTTATCCGGGACCCGCTAACCGAAGCTTTCTTT
TRBJ1-5 | many | TRBV27 | - | 15 | CASRTKGGYNQPQHF | TGTGCCAGCCGAACAAAGGGAGGGTACAATCAGCCCCAGCATTTT
TRBJ2-2 | - | TRBV7-2 | - | 14 | CASSLGSSTGELFF | TGCGCCAGCAGCTTGGGTTCCTCCACCGGGGAGCTGTTTTTT
TRBJ2-4 | few | TRBV5-6 | - | 15 | CASSPAVGAKNIQYF | TGTGCCAGCAGCCCCGCGGTTGGGGCCAAAAACATTCAGTACTTC